This T cell receptor beta chain was captured in a study of cytomegalovirus exposure and HLA in healthy donors (dated by TCRdb to about 2017). Some background on the complete study: An earlier analysis of roughly 570 of the donors reported 276 Gb of sequence data and roughly 120 million unique TCR beta sequences obtained from roughly 180 million T cells. An early release covering 550 to 700 HLA-typed donors comprised around 300 gigabases of sequencing data and about 90 million unique TCR sequences. Of the roughly 400 genotyped donors, 65% to 90% were placed in the genetic ancestry cluster associated with self-reported Caucasian donors. The study was designed to test whether signatures of past pathogen exposure could be identified by cataloging public T cell receptors. The T cell repertoires of 700 or so subjects were profiled by immunosequencing and related to cytomegalovirus serostatus. A separate validation cohort of roughly 130 different subjects was used in addition to the roughly 700-subject first cohort. The study combined high-throughput TCR immunosequencing, statistical association of individual TCRs with disease status, and machine learning to predict cytomegalovirus infection status. In a later analysis, previously published TCR beta repertoires from about 670 donors were re-analyzed and high-resolution HLA genotyping was added so that TCR occurrence patterns could be studied. In the later analysis, no new phenotypic data were used to find candidate immune exposures; instead, reliance was placed on TCR beta sequences and their occurrence across donors. To decide whether each TCR beta V gene segment behaved as functional or pseudogenic, an earlier analysis of some 600 of the donors relied on high-throughput TCR beta sequencing. Alongside the repertoire data, information on donor age, sex, ethnicity and CMV serostatus was compiled. A later genetic analysis used genome-wide SNP genotypes for 398 of the 666 donors, treating that subset as a discovery cohort. Every discovery cohort repertoire had been produced on one sequencing platform. Class I and class II HLA loci were covered by the typing at four-digit resolution. Typing coverage varied by locus: roughly 620-640 donors for A, B, C, DRB1 and DQB1; more than 500 for DQA1; more than 600 for DPA1; 400 to 480 for DPB1. Because of strong linkage in the cohort, five DR-DQ haplotypes were treated as single units for association and clustering. Among 300 to 500 genotyped donors of the cohort, an average of around 240,000 unique TCR beta nucleotide sequences was sequenced per donor, of which roughly 18% were non-productive.

Trimming at the junction amounts to 7 bases on V and 3 bases on J, and the germline ends lie 13 bases apart. There are 13 amino acids in the CDR3, from cysteine to phenylalanine inclusive. Only the CDR3 DNA is retained, 39 bases long and in frame from the first base. CDR1 and CDR2 are read off the germline V gene as MDHEN and SYDVKM. The cohort comprised 670 or so healthy bone marrow donors. All cohort members were sampled while nominally healthy, although unrecorded immune exposures were likely present. The donor was CMV seropositive and belonged to the group of over 250 seropositive cohort members. Every donor gave a peripheral blood sample, and the peripheral blood mononuclear cells from that sample were used for TCR beta sequencing. Genomic DNA was extracted from the blood cell samples with the Qiagen DNeasy Blood Extraction Kit. Library generation was performed with the immunoSEQ multiplex PCR assay. A mixture of 60 forward primers for TCR Vbeta segments and 13 reverse primers for TCR Jbeta segments was used in the multiplex PCR. Amplification of the CDR3 region of rearranged TCR beta genes was performed with a multiplex PCR assay on genomic DNA. The amplified TCR beta libraries were sequenced on the Illumina HiSeq System as 87-base-pair reads. The published analysis was carried out like this. A later analysis counted tens of millions of unique TCR beta chains across the 650 to 800 repertoires, and around 9.9 million of these chains were shared by at least two donors. Raw reads were error-corrected and collapsed into unique sequences with a nearest-neighbor algorithm that merged closely related sequences to remove PCR and sequencing errors. CDR3 sequences were aligned to IMGT reference sequences to assign V, D and J gene segments. For a sequence to be retained, a match of at least six nucleotides was required to both a V gene segment and a J gene segment. A rearrangement counted as productive if the CDR3 had no stop codons and remained in frame with V and J, and every other rearrangement counted as non-productive. CDR3 was defined by IMGT convention, running from the second conserved V-encoded cysteine to the conserved J-encoded phenylalanine. In an earlier analysis of 500 to 650 of the donors, sequences lacking an unambiguous match to a single V gene segment were excluded. An earlier analysis of fewer than 750 of the donors called V segments functional above 56.7% productive rearrangements and segregating when the between-donor standard deviation exceeded 5%. A statistical classification framework was built for diagnosing cytomegalovirus status from the catalog of TCR beta chain sequences. In a later analysis, V and J genes were assigned by comparing TCR nucleotide sequences against IMGT/GENE-DB human TR gene sequences. In a later analysis, CDR3 sequences and most-parsimonious VDJ recombination scenarios were assigned using the TCRdist pipeline. A later analysis defined each TCR beta chain by its CDR3 amino acid sequence plus V-gene family, and excluded reads lacking a unique V-gene family. In a later analysis, 500 to 700 highly shared, low-generation-probability nucleotide sequences were removed to address suspected cross-contamination and a sequencing artifact. For each public chain, a later analysis derived a clonal expansion index from normalized ranks of inferred template counts within each repertoire. In a later analysis, generation probabilities were computed using a VDJ recombination model fitted to out-of-frame rearrangements, and the results were checked against IGoR. In a later analysis, hypergeometric tests were used to score TCR-TCR, TCR-HLA and TCR-CMV co-occurrence, with a repertoire-size bias correction applied to TCR pairs. A later analysis estimated false discovery rates by permuting HLA or CMV assignments 20 times. A later analysis grouped co-occurring TCRs with DBSCAN, adding TCRdist sequence similarity when clustering within HLA-allele-positive subsets. For co-occurrence clustering, repertoires with fewer than 30,000 or more than 120,000 public chains were excluded, along with roughly 5 repertoires with anomalous nucleotide sharing. TCRdb retrieved this table from immuneACCESS and kept in-frame rearrangements only. Not all clones are present; in checked studies, unresolved V genes account for under half, and no reason is known for the remainder. That table is the source of V, J and clone size, and D and trimming were worked out from the DNA. The sample table shows 100,000 to 150,000 clones, and over 65% are seen once. Clones ranked in the top ten supply less than 4% of the sample.

The research as a whole found: The sequencing pipeline was judged likely to have produced a cluster of highly shared sequence variants as a technical artifact. The study gave a list of more than 150 TCR beta chains associated with cytomegalovirus. A later analysis found that most CMV-associated TCR beta chains appeared HLA-restricted, with HLA associations seemingly driven largely by CMV exposure. Specific HLA alleles were associated with 15,000 to 20,000 TCR beta sequences at a false discovery rate of 0.05 in a later analysis. In vitro tests confirmed that a few of the cytomegalovirus-associated TCR beta chains recognize cytomegalovirus antigens. A further reported finding was that TCR beta sequences accurately predicted the HLA-A and HLA-B alleles for most subjects in the first cohort. Fewer than 20 rarely observed V segments, including chromosome 9 orphons, were excluded from the earlier analysis of almost 600 of the donors because counts were too low. Some IMGT-functional V segments, including TRBV6-2 and TRBV6-3, could not be distinguished by the 87-base-pair reads and were therefore excluded. Because some donors lacked HLA typing at each locus, the association tests relied only on the typed subset. Only TCR beta chains were sequenced in this cohort, and the absence of alpha or paired-chain data limited detectable features. Correlated functional status among segregating V segments might be attributable to linkage disequilibrium, but an unknown experimental factor could not be ruled out. Roughly uniform sequencing depth across donors was assumed in presence/absence analyses, although this assumption may not hold. The authors suggested that the approach could potentially be extended to other disease states and immunological phenotypes. Most TCR sequences were observed very rarely across donors, whereas some public TCRs were present in many individuals. Assigning TCR associations to individual alleles was difficult when HLA alleles, especially DR and DQ, strongly co-occurred. Broadly in line with IMGT annotations, most TCR beta V segments showed up in productive rearrangements about 87% or about 30% of the time in an earlier analysis of 587 of the donors. Immune exposure information for the cohort was limited to CMV serostatus. According to a later analysis, parvovirus B19, influenza, CMV and Epstein-Barr virus appeared linked to several top co-occurrence clusters. A later analysis found that TCR association rates varied across HLA loci, with DRB1 alleles showing the most associated TCRs and HLA-C alleles the fewest. Cytomegalovirus status was reported to be diagnosed by the classifier with high specificity and sensitivity in both the original and validation cohorts. In a later analysis, HLA-associated TCR beta chains showed more clonal expansion and lower generation probabilities than non-associated chains that were equally common. A later genetic analysis reported fewer N-insertions in productive TCRs among donors in an Asian-associated ancestry cluster than the roughly 700-donor mean. A later genetic analysis associated a missense DCLRE1C variant with V-gene and J-gene trimming of TCR beta chains, and an independent cohort replicated the association.

This clone appeared a single time. Its antigen is not yet known. Base-call qualities are not available, and no considerably larger clone is one nucleotide away. Recombination joined TRBV28 with TRBJ2-7, and the D gene may be TRBD2, 6 bases matching. The TCR was taken from a man between 40 and 49 years old in good health and CMV-seropositive. Sequencing was done on a sample of PBMCs. For the CDR3, the sequence is CASNGSGDYEQYF. The nucleotides read TGTGCCAGCAATGGATCGGGGGACTACGAGCAGTACTTC.